The 15 T cell receptor beta chains presented below share a single source sample, sequenced in a study of blood T cells in healthy people across ages. For the second PCR, which ran for 7 to 11 cycles, a sample-barcoded 5' primer and a J-beta primer mix were used. From the 5' RACE reads, TCRdb called clonotypes with MiXCR, one entry per CDR3 protein. The data hold about 560,000 distinct CDR3 sequences, with roughly a quarter observed a single time. These records were also assigned to another study, of T cells of mothers and their children.

The specimen sequenced was blood. These TCRs come from a boy between 2 and 10 years old in good health.

The sample holds a few counts of this clonotype. The chain uses TRBV24-1 and TRBJ2-2; 7 bases line up with TRBD1. The CDR3 sequence is 15 residues long. J was trimmed by 5 bases and V by 1 base; bases with no gene match: 3. Germline CDR1 reads KGHDR; CDR2 reads SFDVKD. The CDR3 nucleotides are TGTGCCACCAGTGATTTCCGGGACAGTACCGGGGAGCTGTTTTTT. It specifies CATSDFRDSTGELFF.

This rearrangement joins TRBV7-3 to TRBJ2-7, with D tentatively TRBD2 (6 bases). The end of the DNA fits TRBJ2-1 better, so the J call may be wrong. Germline V lookup: CDR1 SGHTA, CDR2 FQGTGA. The CDR3 sequence is 15 residues long. As DNA, the CDR3 is TGTGCCAGCAGCTTACAAAGTTCGGGGGTCAATGAGCAGTTCTTC. Encoded protein: CASSLQSSGVNEQFF.

This clonotype appeared a few times. The chain combines TRBV6-2 or TRBV6-3 with TRBJ2-2, with 10 nucleotides matching TRBD1. Losses at the gene ends were 7 bases for V and 3 bases for J; bases not matched to a gene: 11. Looked up from germline, CDR1 is MNHEY and CDR2 is SVGEGT. This CDR3 has 17 amino acids. CDR3 region: CASNKDRGLAHTGELFF. The CDR3 DNA follows: TGTGCCAGCAACAAAGACAGGGGGCTAGCTCACACCGGGGAGCTGTTTTTT.

This clonotype was seen only a few times. The chain has TRBV2 and TRBJ1-1, with D unclear. Per germline, CDR1 SNHLY and CDR2 FYNNEI. V dropped 5 bases and J dropped 4 bases, with 11 bases sitting between them. The CDR3 is 13 amino acids. The CDR3 spells CASSRDLGTEAFF. In DNA form, the CDR3 reads TGTGCCAGCAGTAGGGATCTGGGCACTGAAGCTTTCTTT.

This sequence joins TRBV20-1 and TRBJ2-5; D remains ambiguous. The germline V gene has CDR1 DFQATT and CDR2 SNEGSKA (reference sequence). The V and J ends lost 6 bases and 5 bases respectively, with 22 bases between them. The CDR3 consists of 15 residues. CDR3 sequence reads: CSATLGEIQKETQYF. The CDR3 DNA sequence: TGCAGTGCCACCCTAGGCGAAATCCAGAAGGAGACCCAGTACTTC.

This CDR3 reads CASSPRTRTRTDTQYF. In nucleotides, the CDR3 is TGCGCCAGCAGCCCGAGGACACGCACACGTACAGATACGCAGTATTTT. The chain employs TRBV4-1 and TRBJ2-3; D is possibly TRBD1 (5 bases). V was pared by 4 bases and J by 3 bases, with 17 bases between. Germline CDR1 MGHRA, CDR2 YSYEKL. This CDR3 spans 16 amino acids.

The DNA for the CDR3 is TGCGCCAGCAGCTTTTTGTCAGGGGGTAACAACGAGCAGTACTTC. Amino acids: CASSFLSGGNNEQYF. The rearrangement joins TRBV5-1 to TRBJ2-7; 7 bases agree with TRBD1. The germline CDR1 and CDR2 sequences are SGHRS and YFSETQ. The CDR3 runs to 15 residues. V was clipped by 2 bases and J by 5 bases; unmatched bases: 10.

This chain connects TRBV21-1 to TRBJ1-2. TRBV21-1 is noted as a pseudogene. The CDR3 has 13 amino acids. The CDR3 sequence: CASSKESNYGYTF. The CDR3 nucleotides are TGTGCCAGCAGCAAAGAGTCTAACTATGGCTACACCTTC.

This clonotype was counted a few times. This rearrangement joins TRBV7-9 to TRBJ2-1; D tentatively reads TRBD1 or TRBD2 (5 bases each). This CDR3 has 12 residues. The germline gives CDR1 SEHNR, CDR2 FQNEAQ (reference sequence). Between the trimmed V and J ends, which lost 3 bases and 12 bases, there was a span of 12 bases. The CDR3 DNA follows: TGTGCCAGCAGCTTCACCGGGGACCGGCAGTTCTTC. Translating it yields CASSFTGDRQFF. The full variable domain, in which reference TRBV7-9 and TRBJ2-1 provide the parts outside the CDR3, is DTGVSQNPRHKITKRGQNVTFRCDPISEHNRLYWYRQTLGQGPEFLTYFQNEAQLEKSRLLSDRFSAERPKGSFSTLEIQRTEQGDSAMYLCASSFTGDRQFFGPGTRLTVL.

This clonotype was seen a few times. The rearrangement uses TRBV20-1 and TRBJ2-3, with D maybe TRBD2 (6 bases). The germline V gene encodes CDR1 DFQATT and CDR2 SNEGSKA (reference sequence). The CDR3 has 13 amino acids. CDR3 loop: CRPAGSSTDTQYF. The CDR3, as DNA: TGCAGGCCAGCGGGTTCTAGCACAGATACGCAGTATTTT.

Only a few counts were recorded for this clonotype. V is TRBV6-2 or TRBV6-3 and J is TRBJ2-5, with D perhaps matching TRBD1 or TRBD2 (5 bases each). The CDR3 extends over 14 amino acids. The germline V gene has CDR1 MNHEY and CDR2 SVGEGT. Trimming stripped 6 bases from V and 7 bases from J, with 18 bases between. This chain's CDR3 is CASRRPGTTRTQYF. The CDR3 nucleotides are TGTGCCAGCAGACGCCCAGGGACGACTCGGACCCAGTACTTC.

The sample holds a few counts of this clonotype. The chain carries TRBV12-3 or TRBV12-4 and TRBJ2-3; TRBD2 is a possible D gene (7 bases). Trimming cost V 3 bases and J 5 bases, with 12 bases left between them. This CDR3 comprises 14 residues. The CDR3 nucleotides read TGTGCCAGCAGTTTCGGGGGGCTAGGAGATACGCAGTATTTT. Amino acids: CASSFGGLGDTQYF.

This clonotype came up once. The chain couples TRBV27 to TRBJ1-2, with D possibly matching TRBD1 (6 bases). The ends were cut back, 5 bases at V and 0 bases at J, with 10 bases in the middle. The CDR3 loop spans 14 amino acids. The germline CDR1 and CDR2 sequences are MNHEY and SMNVEV (reference sequence). In DNA, the CDR3 is TGTGCCAGCAGTACCCAGGGGACTAACTATGGCTACACCTTC. Amino acid sequence: CASSTQGTNYGYTF.

V is TRBV20-1 and J is TRBJ2-5; TRBD1 aligns across 9 bases. V shed 5 bases, J shed 3 bases, and the junction held 1 base outside the gene matches. This CDR3 contains 12 residues. Germline CDR1 reads DFQATT; CDR2 reads SNEGSKA (reference sequence). DNA of the CDR3: TGCAGTGCTGGGACAGGGAAAGAGACCCAGTACTTC. Translated: CSAGTGKETQYF.

V usage is TRBV6-5 and J usage is TRBJ1-3; perhaps TRBD1 as D (6 bases). Germline CDR1 reads MNHEY; CDR2 reads SVGAGI. V was shortened by 5 bases and J by 5 bases, with 16 bases between the two germline ends. The CDR3 sequence is 15 residues long. CDR3 amino acids: CASSNPDSSRNTIYF. CDR3 nucleotide sequence: TGTGCCAGCAGTAATCCGGACAGTTCGCGAAACACCATATATTTT.